Presented here are 3 T cell receptor beta chains from one specimen sequenced in a study of regulatory T cells in long-lasting Graves disease (dated by TCRdb to about 2021). The time point label on this specimen signifies: newly diagnosed GD, antithyroid drugs for less than 3 months. For both TCR sequencing and RNA sequencing, RNA was extracted from PBMCs using TRIzol. The receptor library was made with multiplex PCR. TCRdb shows the sequencer as Illumina HiSeq 4000. TCR beta libraries were built with iRepertoire HTBI primers and Arm-PCR amplification of CDR3 regions. TCRdb reanalyzed the raw reads on its own, using fastp at Q25 for trimming and MiXCR for clone calling, and kept in-frame beta chains. CDR3 protein duplicates are merged, each entry listing the most common genes and DNA. This sample is represented by about 350,000 distinct CDR3 sequences; 16% of them were singletons. The top ten clonotypes cover roughly 27% of the sample.

This sample was also put to use in a study of T cells in Graves' hyperthyroidism and ophthalmopathy.

The material sequenced was peripheral blood mononuclear cells (PBMCs), taken at new diagnosis, from a patient treated with antithyroid drugs. The receptors originated from a man in his forties with Graves disease. Donor details come from another sample of the same person, matched by shared clones.

In this sample, this clonotype turned up many times. This chain links TRBV4-3 with TRBJ2-1; 12 nucleotides match TRBD2. CDR1 is LGHNA and CDR2 is YSLEER in the germline V gene. V was clipped by 0 bases and J by 9 bases; unmatched bases: 6. This CDR3 is 16 amino acids long. CDR3 in DNA: TGCGCCAGCAGCCAAGAACCTAGCGGGGGGGCAGGTGAGCAGTTCTTC. Its protein product is CASSQEPSGGAGEQFF.

In this sample, this clonotype turned up many times. J is TRBJ1-6 and V is TRBV9; TRBD1 agrees at 10 bases. The CDR3 contains 15 residues. After removal of 0 bases from V and 8 bases from J, the junction contained 2 bases not matched to a gene. Germline V gene data show CDR1 as SGDLS and CDR2 as YYNGEE. The CDR3 here is CASSVGGTGDSPLHF. For the CDR3, the DNA is TGTGCCAGCAGCGTAGGGGGGACAGGGGATTCACCCCTCCACTTT.

This clonotype was picked up a small number of times. The CDR3 reads CASSSLGQPQHF. CDR3 sequence (DNA): TGTGCCAGCAGTTCCCTCGGGCAGCCCCAGCATTTT. The chain uses TRBV6-9 and TRBJ1-5; D remains unclear. V lost 4 bases to trimming and J lost 7 bases, with 8 bases between them. CDR3 size: 12 residues. Germline-derived CDR1 and CDR2 are MNHGY and SVAAGI.